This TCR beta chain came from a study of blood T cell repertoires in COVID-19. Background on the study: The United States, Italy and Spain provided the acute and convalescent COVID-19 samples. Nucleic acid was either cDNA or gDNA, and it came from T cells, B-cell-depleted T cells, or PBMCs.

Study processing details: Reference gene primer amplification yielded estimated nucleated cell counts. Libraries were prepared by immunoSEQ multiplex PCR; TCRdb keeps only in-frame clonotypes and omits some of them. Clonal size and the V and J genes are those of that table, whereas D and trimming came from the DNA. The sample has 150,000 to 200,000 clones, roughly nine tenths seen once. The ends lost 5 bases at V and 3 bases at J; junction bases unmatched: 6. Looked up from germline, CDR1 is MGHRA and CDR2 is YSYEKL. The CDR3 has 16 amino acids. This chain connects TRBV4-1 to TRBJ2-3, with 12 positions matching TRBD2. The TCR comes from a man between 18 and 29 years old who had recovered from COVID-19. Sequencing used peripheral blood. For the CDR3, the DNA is TGCGCCAGCAGCTCGAGGACTAGCGGGACAACAGATACGCAGTATTTT. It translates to CASSSRTSGTTDTQYF.